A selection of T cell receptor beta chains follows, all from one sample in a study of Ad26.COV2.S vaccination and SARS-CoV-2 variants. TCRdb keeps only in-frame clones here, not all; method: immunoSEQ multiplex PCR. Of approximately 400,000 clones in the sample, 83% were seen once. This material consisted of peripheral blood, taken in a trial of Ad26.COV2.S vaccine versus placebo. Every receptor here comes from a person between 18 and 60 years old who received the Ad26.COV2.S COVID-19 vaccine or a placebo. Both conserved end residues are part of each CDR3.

cdr3_aa: CASSLGGGQPQHF; v_call: TRBV12-3/TRBV12-4; cdr3_length: 13
cdr3_aa: CASSQIRVPYGYTF; v_call: TRBV14; cdr3_length: 14
cdr3_aa: CASSAVDVKPNTF; v_call: TRBV2; cdr3_length: 13
cdr3_aa: CASSPDSSQFF; v_call: TRBV5-8; cdr3_length: 11
cdr3_aa: CASRTSGGATTDTQYF; v_call: TRBV27; cdr3_length: 16
cdr3_aa: CASSTGTASYEQYF; v_call: TRBV2; cdr3_length: 14
cdr3_aa: CASSQGRNYGYTF; v_call: TRBV6-5; cdr3_length: 13
cdr3_aa: CASSRNLLASSYNEQFF; v_call: TRBV3-1/TRBV3-2; cdr3_length: 17
cdr3_aa: CASSLEGAGYGYTF; v_call: TRBV5-4; cdr3_length: 14
cdr3_aa: CSASLRTLDEQYF; v_call: TRBV20-1; cdr3_length: 13
cdr3_aa: CASRGLAGVIEQYF; v_call: TRBV2; cdr3_length: 14
cdr3_aa: CASSQGVGRGLSGELFF; v_call: TRBV4-3; cdr3_length: 17
cdr3_aa: CASSRGQGNTGELFF; v_call: TRBV5-1; cdr3_length: 15
cdr3_aa: CASSLIGPYEQYF; v_call: TRBV5-1; cdr3_length: 13